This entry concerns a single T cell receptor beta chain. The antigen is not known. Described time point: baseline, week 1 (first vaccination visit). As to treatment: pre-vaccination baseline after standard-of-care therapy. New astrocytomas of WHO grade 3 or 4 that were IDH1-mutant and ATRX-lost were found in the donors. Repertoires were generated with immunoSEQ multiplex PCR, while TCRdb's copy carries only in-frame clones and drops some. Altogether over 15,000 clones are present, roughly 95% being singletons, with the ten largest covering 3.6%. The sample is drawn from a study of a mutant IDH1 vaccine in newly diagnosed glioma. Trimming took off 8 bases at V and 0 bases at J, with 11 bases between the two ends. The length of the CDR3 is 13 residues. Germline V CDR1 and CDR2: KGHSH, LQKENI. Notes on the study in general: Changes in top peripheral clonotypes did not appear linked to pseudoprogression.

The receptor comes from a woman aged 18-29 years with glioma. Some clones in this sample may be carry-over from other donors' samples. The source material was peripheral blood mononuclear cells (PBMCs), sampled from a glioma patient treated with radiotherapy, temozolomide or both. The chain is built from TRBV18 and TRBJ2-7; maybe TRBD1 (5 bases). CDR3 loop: CASQTDNSYEQYF. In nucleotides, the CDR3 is TGTGCCAGCCAAACGGACAACTCCTACGAGCAGTACTTC. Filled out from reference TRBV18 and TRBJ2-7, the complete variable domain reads NAGVMQNPRHLVRRRGQEARLRCSPMKGHSHVYWYRQLPEEGLKFMVYLQKENIIDESGMPKERFSAEFPKEGPSILRIQQVVRGDSAAYFCASQTDNSYEQYFGPGTRLTVT.